This TCR beta chain originates from a study of T cells in localized non-small cell lung cancer. The study's findings and limits: Heterogeneity remains possible, as sequencing covered one tumor region only. Median detection of top 100 tumor clones in adjacent lung was 55 to 60 clones.

The CDR3 is 13 residues long. The germline V gene has CDR1 SGHAT and CDR2 FQDESV (reference sequence). V lost 5 bases and J 6 bases, leaving 10 bases between the germline ends. The method was immunoSEQ multiplex PCR; TCRdb's version includes in-frame clones alone and lacks a portion of them. The repertoire has around 140,000 clones, around 90% of them found once; the top ten carry around 1.5%. To note about this clone: Its cognate antigen is unknown.

This TCR came from an older female donor with stage I lung adenocarcinoma. V and J are TRBV11-1 and TRBJ2-2, with unresolved D. Here the sequenced sample was peripheral blood, taken before any cancer treatment. The CDR3 coding sequence is TGTGCCAGCAGCCCCCGGATCCCCGGGGAGCTGTTTTTT. It encodes CASSPRIPGELFF. Supplemented by reference TRBV11-1 and TRBJ2-2, the full variable domain reads EAEVAQSPRYKITEKSQAVAFWCDPISGHATLYWYRQILGQGPELLVQFQDESVVDDSQLPKDRFSAERLKGVDSTLKIQPAELGDSAMYLCASSPRIPGELFFGEGSRLTVL.